This T cell receptor beta chain was recovered during a study of blood T cell repertoires in COVID-19. Study-level information: Collection of acute and convalescent COVID-19 samples took place in the United States, Italy and Spain. T cells, B-cell-depleted T cells, or PBMCs supplied cDNA or gDNA.

V gave up 5 bases and J gave up 1 base, with 20 bases separating them. Looked up from germline, CDR1 is PRHDT and CDR2 is FYEKMQ (reference sequence). The CDR3 has 17 amino acids. As processed by the authors: It was from reference gene primer amplification that nucleated cell counts were estimated. The protocol was immunoSEQ multiplex PCR, while the TCRdb copy is restricted to in-frame clones and leaves out a portion. That table gives V, J and clone size, and the DNA gave D and trimming. The sample has about 110,000 clones, roughly 80% seen once. This chain joins TRBV13 and TRBJ2-5; possible D gene TRBD2, 5 bases. The sequencing sample was made of peripheral blood. The TCR sequence derives from an older woman with acute or convalescent COVID-19. The chain's CDR3 is CASSPPARGSFQETQYF. The CDR3 nucleotides read TGTGCCAGCAGCCCCCCCGCACGAGGGTCCTTCCAAGAGACCCAGTACTTC.